A selection of T cell receptor beta chains follows, all from one sample in a study of regulatory T cells in long-lasting Graves disease. TCRdb used MiXCR to reprocess the multiplex PCR reads, holding one entry per CDR3 protein. Found here are 450,000 to 700,000 distinct CDR3 sequences, approximately 13% of them singletons; the top ten hold 10%. The sample also formed part of further work on T cells in Graves' hyperthyroidism and ophthalmopathy.

The sample in question was peripheral blood mononuclear cells (PBMCs), obtained at new diagnosis, from a patient treated with antithyroid drugs. Receptors were obtained from a man in his thirties or forties with Graves disease. CDR3s include the opening cysteine and the closing phenylalanine or tryptophan. Each record gives: V gene, D gene, clone size, J gene, CDR3 DNA, CDR3 protein. A D gene is named only where the DNA matches it firmly. A row's size may be missing; if present it is once, few, many or a size class.

TRBV27	TRBD2	-	TRBJ2-5	TGTGCCAGCAAACGTGGGGGAGGGCCCCAAGAGACCCAGTACTTC	CASKRGGGPQETQYF
TRBV3-1	-	-	TRBJ1-6	TGTGCCAGCAGCCACGGACCACTAGGGAAACCCCTCCACTTT	CASSHGPLGKPLHF
TRBV27	-	many	TRBJ1-2	TGTGCCAGCAGTTTAAACGCCCTCCAGCACCTCTATGGCTACACCTTC	CASSLNALQHLYGYTF
TRBV2	-	-	TRBJ1-2	TGTGCCAGCAGTGAGGACTCCCAAAACTATGGCTACACCTTC	CASSEDSQNYGYTF
TRBV6-2/TRBV6-3	-	many	TRBJ2-7	TGTGCCAGCAGTTGGGGGAAGGCGGGATCCTACGAGCAGTACTTC	CASSWGKAGSYEQYF
TRBV18	TRBD1	few	TRBJ2-5	TGTGCCAGCTCACCCTACAGGGGCGACCAGTACTTC	CASSPYRGDQYF
TRBV20-1	-	many	TRBJ1-1	TGCAGTGCTGTAGACACTGAAGCTTTCTTT	CSAVDTEAFF
TRBV27	-	many	TRBJ2-1	TGTGCCAGCAGTTTGGTAGGGCAGTTGAAATACAATGAGCAGTTCTTC	CASSLVGQLKYNEQFF
TRBV3-1	TRBD1	-	TRBJ2-2	TGTGCCAGCAGCCTTCGACAGGGGACGTTCCGGGAGCTGTTTTTT	CASSLRQGTFRELFF
TRBV5-5	TRBD1	many	TRBJ2-5	TGTGCCAGCATCCCGGGACAGGCTATAGGTTTGAAGGAGACCCAGTACTTC	CASIPGQAIGLKETQYF
TRBV5-6	-	many	TRBJ2-2	TGTGCCAGCAGCATAAACACCGGGGAGCTGTTTTTT	CASSINTGELFF
TRBV20-1	TRBD1	many	TRBJ2-1	TGCAGTGCCACTTACAGGGGGCAAAGAAATGAGCAGTTCTTC	CSATYRGQRNEQFF
TRBV5-4	-	-	TRBJ2-7	TGTGCCAGCAGCTTGCCAGGGACGAACGAGCAGTACTTC	CASSLPGTNEQYF
TRBV12-3/TRBV12-4	TRBD2	-	TRBJ2-1	TGTGCCAGCACCGACGAAGGGGAGGGCACCTACAATGAGCAGTTCTTC	CASTDEGEGTYNEQFF
TRBV5-6	TRBD1	-	TRBJ2-5	TGTGCCAGCAGCTTGGATTTAGACAGGGCCCAAGAGACCCAGTACTTC	CASSLDLDRAQETQYF
TRBV7-2	-	few	TRBJ1-1	TGTGCCAGCAGAATAGATCATAGTGTAGAAGCTTTCTTT	CASRIDHSVEAFF
TRBV27	TRBD2	many	TRBJ2-1	TGTGCCAGCAGTTTATATCTAGCGGGAGCCGTTAGTGAGCAGTTCTTC	CASSLYLAGAVSEQFF
TRBV27	-	-	TRBJ1-5	TGTGCCAGCACCTCCTCCGGATATAGCAATCAGCCCCAGCATTTT	CASTSSGYSNQPQHF
TRBV20-1	TRBD2	few	TRBJ2-7	TGCAGTGCCCCCTCCCCTAGCGGGGACTACGAGCAGTACTTC	CSAPSPSGDYEQYF
TRBV29-1	TRBD2	many	TRBJ2-1	TGCAGCGTTGAGGGACTAGCGGGAGTCAATGAGCAGTTCTTC	CSVEGLAGVNEQFF
TRBV6-1	-	many	TRBJ1-1	TGTGCCAGCAGTCGACAGGCGACTGAAGCTTTCTTT	CASSRQATEAFF
TRBV13	-	-	TRBJ2-3	TGTGCCAGCAGCTCTTTCGTGGGAGGAGGCACAGATACGCAGTATTTT	CASSSFVGGGTDTQYF
TRBV19	-	-	TRBJ2-5	TGTGCCAGTAGTTCTCGAACTGAGCAAGAGACCCAGTACTTC	CASSSRTEQETQYF
TRBV10-2	TRBD2	many	TRBJ2-3	TGCGCCAGCAAGAAACTAGCGGTAGACCGCACAGATACGCAGTATTTT	CASKKLAVDRTDTQYF
TRBV24-1	-	few	TRBJ1-1	TGTGCCACCAGTGAGCTTAAGAACGGGTTCACTGAAGCTTTCTTT	CATSELKNGFTEAFF
TRBV28	-	many	TRBJ2-3	TGTGCCAGCAGTGTACTAAATCAGGCGGGTACAAATACGCAGTATTTT	CASSVLNQAGTNTQYF
TRBV2	-	many	TRBJ2-7	TGTGCCAGCAGTGAGACTAGTAAAGGCGAGCAGTACTTC	CASSETSKGEQYF
TRBV6-1	TRBD2	-	TRBJ2-4	TGTGCCAGCAGCCTCGGGACTAGCGGAAACATTCAGTACTTC	CASSLGTSGNIQYF
TRBV4-1	-	few	TRBJ1-1	TGCGCCAGCAGCCAAGAGATGGCAGCTGAAGCTTTCTTT	CASSQEMAAEAFF
TRBV5-6	-	many	TRBJ2-1	TGTGCCAGCAGCTTGAATAGCGGCTACAATGAGCAGTTCTTC	CASSLNSGYNEQFF
TRBV15	-	many	TRBJ2-1	TGTGCCACCAGCAGAGGAGCAGGTTTTAAAGACAATGAGCAGTTCTTC	CATSRGAGFKDNEQFF
TRBV6-1	TRBD1	many	TRBJ1-2	TGTGCCAGCAGCGTTTTTGGACAGGGCAACTATGGCTACACCTTC	CASSVFGQGNYGYTF
TRBV6-1	-	-	TRBJ2-3	TGTGCCAGCAGTGAAGCCAGTCTGGGGGCGCGGGGAGATACGCAGTATTTT	CASSEASLGARGDTQYF
TRBV2	-	many	TRBJ2-7	TGTGCCAGCGGAGAGGGGACACTCTCCTACGAGCAGTACTTC	CASGEGTLSYEQYF
TRBV20-1	-	-	TRBJ1-3	TGCAGTGCTAGAGATCCCGGGGGCGATAAAAACACCATATATTTT	CSARDPGGDKNTIYF
TRBV11-1	TRBD1	many	TRBJ2-1	TGTGCCAGCAGCTTTCGGGACAGGGTGTACAATGAGCAGTTCTTC	CASSFRDRVYNEQFF
TRBV5-1	-	many	TRBJ1-4	TGCGCCAGCAGCCCCGAGGCCAGTGAAAAACTGTTTTTT	CASSPEASEKLFF
TRBV12-3/TRBV12-4	-	many	TRBJ1-4	TGTGCCAGCAGTTTTGGTGAAAAACTGTTTTTT	CASSFGEKLFF
TRBV11-2	TRBD1	many	TRBJ2-1	TGTGCCAGCAGCTTACGGACAGGGGTCAATGAGCAGTTCTTC	CASSLRTGVNEQFF
TRBV3-1	-	many	TRBJ2-3	TGTGCCACCGTGGACAGTAGCACAGATACGCAGTATTTT	CATVDSSTDTQYF